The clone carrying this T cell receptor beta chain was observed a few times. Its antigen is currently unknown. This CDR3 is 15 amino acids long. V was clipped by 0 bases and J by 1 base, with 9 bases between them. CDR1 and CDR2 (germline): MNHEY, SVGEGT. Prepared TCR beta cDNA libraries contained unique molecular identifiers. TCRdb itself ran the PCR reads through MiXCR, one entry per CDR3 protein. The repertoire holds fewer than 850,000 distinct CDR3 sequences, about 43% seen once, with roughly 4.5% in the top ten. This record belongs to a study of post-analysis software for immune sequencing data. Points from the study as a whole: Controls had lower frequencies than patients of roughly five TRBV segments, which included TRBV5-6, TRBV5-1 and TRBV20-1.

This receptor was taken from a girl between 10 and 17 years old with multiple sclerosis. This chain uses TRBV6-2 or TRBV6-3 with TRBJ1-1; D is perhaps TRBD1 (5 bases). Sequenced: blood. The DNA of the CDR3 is TGTGCCAGCAGTTACTCGGGGCTTTCGAACACTGAAGCTTTCTTT. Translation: CASSYSGLSNTEAFF.